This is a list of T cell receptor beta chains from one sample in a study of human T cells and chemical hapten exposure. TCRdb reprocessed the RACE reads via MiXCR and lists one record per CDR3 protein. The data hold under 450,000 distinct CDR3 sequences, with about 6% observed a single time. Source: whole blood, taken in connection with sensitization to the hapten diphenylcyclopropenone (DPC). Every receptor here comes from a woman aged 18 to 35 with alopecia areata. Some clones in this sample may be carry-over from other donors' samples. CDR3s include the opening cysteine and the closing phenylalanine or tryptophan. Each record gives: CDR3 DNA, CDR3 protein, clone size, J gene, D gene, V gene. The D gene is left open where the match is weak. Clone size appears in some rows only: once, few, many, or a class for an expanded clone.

CDR3 DNA: TGCAGTGCCCCCCGGGACAGGGGGGACACTGAAGCTTTCTTT
CDR3 protein: CSAPRDRGDTEAFF
clone size: many
J gene: TRBJ1-1
D gene: TRBD1
V gene: TRBV20-1

CDR3 DNA: TGTGCCAGCAAGGGGGGGCCTCCTCCCAACACTGAAGCTTTCTTT
CDR3 protein: CASKGGPPPNTEAFF
clone size: few
J gene: TRBJ1-1
D gene: NA
V gene: TRBV6-5

CDR3 DNA: TGTGCCAGCCTGATCCCCGGGACAGCCTATAATTCACCCCTCCACTTT
CDR3 protein: CASLIPGTAYNSPLHF
clone size: few
J gene: TRBJ1-6
D gene: TRBD1
V gene: TRBV27

CDR3 DNA: TGCGCCAGCAGCCAAGAGGCAGAGAACTATGGCTACACCTTC
CDR3 protein: CASSQEAENYGYTF
clone size: many
J gene: TRBJ1-2
D gene: NA
V gene: TRBV4-3

CDR3 DNA: TGTGCCACCAGCAGAGGTTCCGGGGGCGCAGATACGCAGTATTTT
CDR3 protein: CATSRGSGGADTQYF
clone size: few
J gene: TRBJ2-3
D gene: NA
V gene: TRBV15

CDR3 DNA: TGCAGTGTCGCCGAGCTAGCGGGGGCCAGAGATACGCAGTATTTT
CDR3 protein: CSVAELAGARDTQYF
clone size: NA
J gene: TRBJ2-3
D gene: TRBD2
V gene: TRBV20-1

CDR3 DNA: TGTGCCAGCAGCCCATTTTGGCTCACTGAAGCTTTCTTT
CDR3 protein: CASSPFWLTEAFF
clone size: few
J gene: TRBJ1-1
D gene: NA
V gene: TRBV14

CDR3 DNA: TGTGCCAGCAGTTACGGGTCCGGTGTACAGCCCCAGCATTTT
CDR3 protein: CASSYGSGVQPQHF
clone size: NA
J gene: TRBJ1-5
D gene: NA
V gene: TRBV6-5

CDR3 DNA: TGTGCCAGCAGTTACTCCTACTCTGGAAACACCATATATTTT
CDR3 protein: CASSYSYSGNTIYF
clone size: many
J gene: TRBJ1-3
D gene: NA
V gene: TRBV6-5

CDR3 DNA: TGTGCCAGCAGGGACGGGAGATCCTACGAGCAGTACTTC
CDR3 protein: CASRDGRSYEQYF
clone size: many
J gene: TRBJ2-7
D gene: NA
V gene: TRBV2

CDR3 DNA: TGTGCCAGCAGTTACGCCAGGGGAACCTACGAGCAGTACTTC
CDR3 protein: CASSYARGTYEQYF
clone size: NA
J gene: TRBJ2-7
D gene: NA
V gene: TRBV6-5

CDR3 DNA: TGTGCCAGCAGCTTACGGGACATCGGGAATAATTCACCCCTCCACTTT
CDR3 protein: CASSLRDIGNNSPLHF
clone size: NA
J gene: TRBJ1-6
D gene: NA
V gene: TRBV7-9

CDR3 DNA: TGCGCCAGCAGCCAAGAGGGAGGCGGTAACTATGGCTACACCTTC
CDR3 protein: CASSQEGGGNYGYTF
clone size: few
J gene: TRBJ1-2
D gene: NA
V gene: TRBV4-3

CDR3 DNA: TGCGCCAGCAGCCAAGATTGGGGCCCCGGAGGGTATACGCAGTATTTT
CDR3 protein: CASSQDWGPGGYTQYF
clone size: few
J gene: TRBJ2-3
D gene: NA
V gene: TRBV4-1

CDR3 DNA: TGTGCCAGCCAGCCTGGTCTTTCCTCAGGTGTGATAACCTACGAGCAGTACTTC
CDR3 protein: CASQPGLSSGVITYEQYF
clone size: few
J gene: TRBJ2-7
D gene: NA
V gene: TRBV6-1

CDR3 DNA: TGTGCCAGCAGCTTAGGTCATAACAATGAGCAGTTCTTC
CDR3 protein: CASSLGHNNEQFF
clone size: many
J gene: TRBJ2-1
D gene: NA
V gene: TRBV11-2

CDR3 DNA: TGTGCCACCAGCAGAGATAGGGGGACGGATTCACCCCTCCACTTT
CDR3 protein: CATSRDRGTDSPLHF
clone size: NA
J gene: TRBJ1-6
D gene: NA
V gene: TRBV15

CDR3 DNA: TGCGCCAGCAGCCAAGGAGGAGAACTAGGGAATTGGCGTGCGTACAATGAGCAGTTCTTC
CDR3 protein: CASSQGGELGNWRAYNEQFF
clone size: few
J gene: TRBJ2-1
D gene: NA
V gene: TRBV4-3

CDR3 DNA: TGTGCTAGTGGTTTGGTACTCGGACAGGGAAGGTACGAGCAGTACTTC
CDR3 protein: CASGLVLGQGRYEQYF
clone size: NA
J gene: TRBJ2-7
D gene: TRBD1
V gene: TRBV12-5

CDR3 DNA: TGTGCCAGCAGCCCCTTAGCGGGGACCTATAATTCACCCCTCCACTTT
CDR3 protein: CASSPLAGTYNSPLHF
clone size: few
J gene: TRBJ1-6
D gene: NA
V gene: TRBV7-2

CDR3 DNA: TGTGCCAGCAGTCCCCAAGGAAAGTACGAGCAGTACTTC
CDR3 protein: CASSPQGKYEQYF
clone size: NA
J gene: TRBJ2-7
D gene: NA
V gene: TRBV6-5

CDR3 DNA: TGTGCCAGCAGACCTAGCGGACTAGCGGGGGGGCGCACCGGGGAGCTGTTTTTT
CDR3 protein: CASRPSGLAGGRTGELFF
clone size: few
J gene: TRBJ2-2
D gene: TRBD2
V gene: TRBV6-1

CDR3 DNA: TGTGCCAGCAGTTCACAGGGATACGCAGATACGCAGTATTTT
CDR3 protein: CASSSQGYADTQYF
clone size: few
J gene: TRBJ2-3
D gene: NA
V gene: TRBV12-3/TRBV12-4

CDR3 DNA: TGTGCCAGCAGCTCCAGGACAGGAGACAATTCACCCCTCCACTTT
CDR3 protein: CASSSRTGDNSPLHF
clone size: many
J gene: TRBJ1-6
D gene: TRBD1
V gene: TRBV7-9

CDR3 DNA: TGCGCCAGCAGCCAAGATTATGGAATTGGGTGGGGTCAGCCCCAGCATTTT
CDR3 protein: CASSQDYGIGWGQPQHF
clone size: NA
J gene: TRBJ1-5
D gene: NA
V gene: TRBV4-3

CDR3 DNA: TGCGCCAGCAGCCCGGGACTAGGAAGACGCGAGCAGTACTTC
CDR3 protein: CASSPGLGRREQYF
clone size: few
J gene: TRBJ2-7
D gene: TRBD2
V gene: TRBV4-1

CDR3 DNA: TGTGCCAGCAGCGCCGAGCTCCGGACTGGCCGAGAGACCCAGTACTTC
CDR3 protein: CASSAELRTGRETQYF
clone size: NA
J gene: TRBJ2-5
D gene: NA
V gene: TRBV9

CDR3 DNA: TGTGCCACCAGCAGAGGAGGACAGAACACTGAAGCTTTCTTT
CDR3 protein: CATSRGGQNTEAFF
clone size: many
J gene: TRBJ1-1
D gene: NA
V gene: TRBV15

CDR3 DNA: TGTGCCAGCAGCTTACAGGGGGCGCCCCACGAGCAGTACTTC
CDR3 protein: CASSLQGAPHEQYF
clone size: many
J gene: TRBJ2-7
D gene: TRBD1
V gene: TRBV7-9

CDR3 DNA: TGTGCCAGCAGTTACAACTATGGGGACTATGGCTACACCTTC
CDR3 protein: CASSYNYGDYGYTF
clone size: many
J gene: TRBJ1-2
D gene: NA
V gene: TRBV6-5

CDR3 DNA: TGTGCCAGCACCCTTACCCGGGAATCTAATCAGCCCCAGCATTTT
CDR3 protein: CASTLTRESNQPQHF
clone size: many
J gene: TRBJ1-5
D gene: NA
V gene: TRBV7-2

CDR3 DNA: TGTGCCAGCAGTGAAGGGGGCAGCTACAATGAGCAGTTCTTC
CDR3 protein: CASSEGGSYNEQFF
clone size: few
J gene: TRBJ2-1
D gene: NA
V gene: TRBV2

CDR3 DNA: TGTGCCAGCAGCAAGACTAGCGGGGGGGCAGGAAACGAGCAGTACTTC
CDR3 protein: CASSKTSGGAGNEQYF
clone size: many
J gene: TRBJ2-7
D gene: TRBD2
V gene: TRBV12-3/TRBV12-4

CDR3 DNA: TGCGCCAGCAGCTTTATACCGGGACCCGACACAGATACGCAGTATTTT
CDR3 protein: CASSFIPGPDTDTQYF
clone size: few
J gene: TRBJ2-3
D gene: NA
V gene: TRBV5-1

CDR3 DNA: TGTGCCAGCAGTTCTCTGAACGGTGGTTGGGAGCAGTACTTC
CDR3 protein: CASSSLNGGWEQYF
clone size: NA
J gene: TRBJ2-7
D gene: NA
V gene: TRBV7-9

CDR3 DNA: TGTGCCAGCAGTTACTTGGACAGGGTCAATCAGCCCCAGCATTTT
CDR3 protein: CASSYLDRVNQPQHF
clone size: NA
J gene: TRBJ1-5
D gene: TRBD1
V gene: TRBV6-2/TRBV6-3

CDR3 DNA: TGCAGTGCTAGAGATCAGGACAGTATCTATGGCTACACCTTC
CDR3 protein: CSARDQDSIYGYTF
clone size: NA
J gene: TRBJ1-2
D gene: NA
V gene: TRBV20-1

CDR3 DNA: TGCGCCAGCAGCCAAGATAGGGGGACAGGGTATCACGGGGAGCTGTTTTTT
CDR3 protein: CASSQDRGTGYHGELFF
clone size: few
J gene: TRBJ2-2
D gene: TRBD1
V gene: TRBV4-3

CDR3 DNA: TGCGCCAGCAGCTTGGACAGTTCCTATGGCTACACCTTC
CDR3 protein: CASSLDSSYGYTF
clone size: many
J gene: TRBJ1-2
D gene: NA
V gene: TRBV5-1

CDR3 DNA: TGCAGTGCTAGGCCAGGGCCTTACACCGGGGAGCTGTTTTTT
CDR3 protein: CSARPGPYTGELFF
clone size: NA
J gene: TRBJ2-2
D gene: NA
V gene: TRBV20-1

CDR3 DNA: TGTGCCAGCAGTTTGGAGACAGGGTACCACGAGCAGTACTTC
CDR3 protein: CASSLETGYHEQYF
clone size: NA
J gene: TRBJ2-7
D gene: TRBD1
V gene: TRBV27

CDR3 DNA: TGTGCCAGCAGTCTTCGACAGGGGGCGGCTTTCTTT
CDR3 protein: CASSLRQGAAFF
clone size: many
J gene: TRBJ1-1
D gene: TRBD1
V gene: TRBV7-2

CDR3 DNA: TGTGCCAGCAGCCGACAGGGGTTTGACACTGAAGCTTTCTTT
CDR3 protein: CASSRQGFDTEAFF
clone size: many
J gene: TRBJ1-1
D gene: TRBD1
V gene: TRBV7-2

CDR3 DNA: TGTGCCAGCAGCGCTGACAGGGTGAACACCGGGGAGCTGTTTTTT
CDR3 protein: CASSADRVNTGELFF
clone size: NA
J gene: TRBJ2-2
D gene: TRBD1
V gene: TRBV11-2

CDR3 DNA: TGTGCCAGCAGCTTCTGGGATGACACTGAAGCTTTCTTT
CDR3 protein: CASSFWDDTEAFF
clone size: few
J gene: TRBJ1-1
D gene: NA
V gene: TRBV5-6

CDR3 DNA: TGTGCCAGCAGTCCTCACGATACAGGTGCCTATGGCTACACCTTC
CDR3 protein: CASSPHDTGAYGYTF
clone size: NA
J gene: TRBJ1-2
D gene: NA
V gene: TRBV27

CDR3 DNA: TGTGCCAGCAGCACACTAGATCAAGAGACCCAGTACTTC
CDR3 protein: CASSTLDQETQYF
clone size: NA
J gene: TRBJ2-5
D gene: NA
V gene: TRBV7-2

CDR3 DNA: TGTGCCAGCAGTATAAGCGGGAGGAGCACAGATACGCAGTATTTT
CDR3 protein: CASSISGRSTDTQYF
clone size: few
J gene: TRBJ2-3
D gene: TRBD2
V gene: TRBV12-3/TRBV12-4

CDR3 DNA: TGTGCCAGCAGTTCCGCGGGACAGGGGTATGGCTACACCTTC
CDR3 protein: CASSSAGQGYGYTF
clone size: many
J gene: TRBJ1-2
D gene: TRBD1
V gene: TRBV12-3/TRBV12-4

CDR3 DNA: TGTGCCAGCAGTCTAAGCGGGACTCTCCTCAACACAGATACGCAGTATTTT
CDR3 protein: CASSLSGTLLNTDTQYF
clone size: NA
J gene: TRBJ2-3
D gene: TRBD2
V gene: TRBV12-3/TRBV12-4

CDR3 DNA: TGCGCCAGCAGCCGGGACAGGGAAGATACGCAGTATTTT
CDR3 protein: CASSRDREDTQYF
clone size: many
J gene: TRBJ2-3
D gene: TRBD1
V gene: TRBV5-1

CDR3 DNA: TGTGCCAGCAGCCGAAGTAGTACAGAAGCTTTCTTT
CDR3 protein: CASSRSSTEAFF
clone size: many
J gene: TRBJ1-1
D gene: NA
V gene: TRBV7-9

CDR3 DNA: TGTGCCAGCAGCTCGGCGCTGATTAGCAATCAGCCCCAGCATTTT
CDR3 protein: CASSSALISNQPQHF
clone size: NA
J gene: TRBJ1-5
D gene: NA
V gene: TRBV7-9

CDR3 DNA: TGTGCCAGCAGCCCGGACAGCTCTGGAAACACCATATATTTT
CDR3 protein: CASSPDSSGNTIYF
clone size: many
J gene: TRBJ1-3
D gene: NA
V gene: TRBV18